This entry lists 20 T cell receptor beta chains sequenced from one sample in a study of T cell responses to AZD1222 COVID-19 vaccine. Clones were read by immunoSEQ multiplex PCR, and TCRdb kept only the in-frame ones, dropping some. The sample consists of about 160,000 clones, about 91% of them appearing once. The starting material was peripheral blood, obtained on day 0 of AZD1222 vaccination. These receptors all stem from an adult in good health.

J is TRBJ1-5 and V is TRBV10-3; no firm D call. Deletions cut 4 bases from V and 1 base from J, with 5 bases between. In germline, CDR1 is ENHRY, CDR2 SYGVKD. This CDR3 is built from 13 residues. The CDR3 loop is CAISGDSNQPQHF. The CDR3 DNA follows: TGTGCCATCAGTGGCGACAGCAATCAGCCCCAGCATTTT.

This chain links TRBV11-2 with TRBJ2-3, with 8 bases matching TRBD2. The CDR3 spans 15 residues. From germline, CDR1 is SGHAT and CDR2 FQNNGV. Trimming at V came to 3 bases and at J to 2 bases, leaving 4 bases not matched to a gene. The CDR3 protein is CASSLRGVNTDTQYF. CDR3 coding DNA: TGTGCCAGCAGCTTGCGGGGGGTAAACACAGATACGCAGTATTTT.

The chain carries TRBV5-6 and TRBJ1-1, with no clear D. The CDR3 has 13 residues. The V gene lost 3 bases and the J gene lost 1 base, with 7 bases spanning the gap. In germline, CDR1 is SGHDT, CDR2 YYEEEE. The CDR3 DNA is TGTGCCAGCAGCTGGACCCCGAACACTGAAGCTTTCTTT. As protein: CASSWTPNTEAFF.

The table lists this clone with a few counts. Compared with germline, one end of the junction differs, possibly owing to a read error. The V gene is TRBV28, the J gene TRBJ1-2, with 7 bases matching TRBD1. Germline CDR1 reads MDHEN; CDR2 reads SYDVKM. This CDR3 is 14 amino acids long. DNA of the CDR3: TGTGCCAGCAGTCCCCTTCAAGGGGGCTATAGCTACACCTTC. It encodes CASSPLQGGYSYTF.

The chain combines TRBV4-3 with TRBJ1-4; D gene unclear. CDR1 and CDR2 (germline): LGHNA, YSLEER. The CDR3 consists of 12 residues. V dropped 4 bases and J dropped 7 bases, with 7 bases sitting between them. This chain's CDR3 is CASSLRAEKLFF. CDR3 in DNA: TGCGCCAGCAGCCTACGGGCTGAAAAACTGTTTTTT.

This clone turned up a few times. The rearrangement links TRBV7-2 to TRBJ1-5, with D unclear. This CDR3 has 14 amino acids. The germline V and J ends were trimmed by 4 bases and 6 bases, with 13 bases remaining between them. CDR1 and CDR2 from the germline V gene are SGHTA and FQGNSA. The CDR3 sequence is CASSSTPGLQPQHF. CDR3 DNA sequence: TGTGCCAGCAGCTCAACCCCTGGGCTTCAGCCCCAGCATTTT.

CDR3 sequence reads: CASSYLEARRYGYTF. CDR3 nucleotides: TGTGCCAGCAGTTACTTGGAGGCCCGGCGATATGGCTACACCTTC. V and J are TRBV6-2 or TRBV6-3 and TRBJ1-2, with D unclear. This CDR3 spans 15 amino acids. V shed 1 base and J shed 5 bases, with 14 bases lying between them. From germline, CDR1 is MNHEY and CDR2 SVGEGT.

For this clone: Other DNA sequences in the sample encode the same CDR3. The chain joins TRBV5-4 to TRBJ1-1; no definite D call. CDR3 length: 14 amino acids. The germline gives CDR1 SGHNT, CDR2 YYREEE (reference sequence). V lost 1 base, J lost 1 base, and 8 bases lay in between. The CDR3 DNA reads TGTGCCAGCAGCTTGTCCCGGGGGAACACTGAAGCTTTCTTT. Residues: CASSLSRGNTEAFF. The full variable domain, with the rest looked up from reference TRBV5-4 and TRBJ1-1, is ETGVTQSPTHLIKTRGQQVTLRCSSQSGHNTVSWYQQALGQGPQFIFQYYREEENGRGNFPPRFSGLQFPNYSSELNVNALELDDSALYLCASSLSRGNTEAFFGQGTRLTVV.

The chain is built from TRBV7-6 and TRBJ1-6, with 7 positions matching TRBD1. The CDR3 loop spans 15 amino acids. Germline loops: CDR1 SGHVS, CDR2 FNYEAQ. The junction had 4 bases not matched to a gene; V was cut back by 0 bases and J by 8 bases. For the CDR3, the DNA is TGTGCCAGCAGCTTAGCTGGGGACAGAGATTCACCCCTCCACTTT. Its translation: CASSLAGDRDSPLHF.

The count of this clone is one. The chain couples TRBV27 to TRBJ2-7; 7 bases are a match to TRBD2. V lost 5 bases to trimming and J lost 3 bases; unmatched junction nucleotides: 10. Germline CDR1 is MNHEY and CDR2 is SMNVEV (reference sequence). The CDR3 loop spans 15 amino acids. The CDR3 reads CASSTVAGRGYEQYF. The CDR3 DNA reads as TGTGCCAGCAGTACCGTAGCGGGCCGAGGCTACGAGCAGTACTTC.

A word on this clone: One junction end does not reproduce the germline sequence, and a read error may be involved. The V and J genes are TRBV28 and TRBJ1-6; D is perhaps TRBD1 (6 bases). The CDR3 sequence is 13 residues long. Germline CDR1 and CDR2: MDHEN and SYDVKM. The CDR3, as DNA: TGTGCCGGCAGAAACAGGGCTAATTCACCCCTCCACTTT. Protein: CAGRNRANSPLHF.

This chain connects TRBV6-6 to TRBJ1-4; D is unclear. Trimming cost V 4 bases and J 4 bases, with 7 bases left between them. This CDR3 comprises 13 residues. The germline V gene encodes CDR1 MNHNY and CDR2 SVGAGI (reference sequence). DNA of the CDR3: TGTGCCAGCAGTTGGGAGCTTAATGAAAAACTGTTTTTT. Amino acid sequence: CASSWELNEKLFF.

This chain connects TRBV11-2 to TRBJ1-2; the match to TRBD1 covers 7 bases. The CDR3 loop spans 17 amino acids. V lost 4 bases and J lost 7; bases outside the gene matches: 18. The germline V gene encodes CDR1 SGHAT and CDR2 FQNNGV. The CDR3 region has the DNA TGTGCCAGCAGCTCAAGGGAAGCTAGGGGGCGGATTGTTGGCTACACCTTC. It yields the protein CASSSREARGRIVGYTF.

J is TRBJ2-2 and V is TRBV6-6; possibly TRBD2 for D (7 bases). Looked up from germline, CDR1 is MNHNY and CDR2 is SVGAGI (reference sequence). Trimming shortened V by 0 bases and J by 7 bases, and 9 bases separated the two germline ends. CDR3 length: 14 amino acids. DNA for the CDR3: TGTGCCAGCAGTTACTCGGGAGGGGGCGGGGAGCTGTTTTTT. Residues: CASSYSGGGGELFF.

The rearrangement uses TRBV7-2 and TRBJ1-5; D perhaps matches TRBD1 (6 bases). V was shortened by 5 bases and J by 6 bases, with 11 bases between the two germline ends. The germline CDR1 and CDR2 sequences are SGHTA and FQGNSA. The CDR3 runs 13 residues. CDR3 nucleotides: TGTGCCAGCAGCCAGACAGGAATTCAGCCCCAGCATTTT. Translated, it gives CASSQTGIQPQHF.

The CDR3 sequence: CASSPTHRGRNQPQHF. The CDR3 nucleotides read TGTGCCAGCAGTCCAACCCACAGGGGACGCAATCAGCCCCAGCATTTT. The J gene is TRBJ1-5, the V gene TRBV6-6; 7 nucleotides line up with TRBD1. This CDR3 region has 16 residues. From germline, CDR1 is MNHNY and CDR2 SVGAGI (reference sequence). The trim removed 5 bases at V and 2 bases at J, leaving 9 bases unmatched.

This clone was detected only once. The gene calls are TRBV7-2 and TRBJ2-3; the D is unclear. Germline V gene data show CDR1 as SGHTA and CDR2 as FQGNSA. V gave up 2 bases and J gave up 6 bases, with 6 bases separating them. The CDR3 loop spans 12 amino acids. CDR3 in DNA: TGTGCCAGCAGCTTATTGACGGATACGCAGTATTTT. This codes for CASSLLTDTQYF.

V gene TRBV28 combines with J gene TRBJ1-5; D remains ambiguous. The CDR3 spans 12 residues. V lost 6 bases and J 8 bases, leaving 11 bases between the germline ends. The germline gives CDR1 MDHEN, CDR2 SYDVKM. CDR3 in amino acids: CASSQNFKPQHF. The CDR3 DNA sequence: TGTGCCAGCAGCCAGAACTTTAAGCCCCAGCATTTT.

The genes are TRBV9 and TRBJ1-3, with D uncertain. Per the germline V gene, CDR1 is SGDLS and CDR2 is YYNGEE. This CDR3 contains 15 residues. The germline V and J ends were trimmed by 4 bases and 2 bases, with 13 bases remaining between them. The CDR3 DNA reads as TGTGCCAGCAGCCTCGACGTGGCCCCTGGAAACACCATATATTTT. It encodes CASSLDVAPGNTIYF.

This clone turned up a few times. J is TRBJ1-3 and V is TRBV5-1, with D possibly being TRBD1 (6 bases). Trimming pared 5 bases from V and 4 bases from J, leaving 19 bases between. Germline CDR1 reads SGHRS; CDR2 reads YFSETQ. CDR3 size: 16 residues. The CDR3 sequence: CASRSERGLEGNTIYF. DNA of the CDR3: TGCGCCAGCAGGTCCGAGCGGGGGCTGGAAGGAAACACCATATATTTT.